This T cell receptor beta chain came from a study of blood T cell repertoires in COVID-19. On the study more broadly: The analysed material was cDNA or gDNA that came from T cells, B-cell-depleted T cells, or PBMCs.

The study drew participants aged about 18 to 90 years from fewer than 30 US areas. Recovered participants had two consecutive negative NP/OP PCR tests, healthcare professional clearance, or symptom resolution. Original processing methods: By means of reference gene primer amplification, nucleated cell counts were estimated. Assay: immunoSEQ multiplex PCR; the TCRdb copy retains only in-frame clones and omits some. V, J and clone size are those of that table, while D and trimming were read from the DNA. The sample carries 400,000 or so clones, around 89% recorded once. Sequenced: PBMCs or T cells enriched from blood (not recorded which). The clonotype comes from a man aged 25-45 years who had recovered from COVID-19.

The CDR3 nucleotides read TGTGCCACCAGCAGAGATTCGGGGGAGAGTGAAAAACTGTTTTTT. Residues: CATSRDSGESEKLFF. The gene calls are TRBV15 and TRBJ1-4, with TRBD1 as a possible D gene (5 bases). Looked up from germline, CDR1 is LNHNV and CDR2 is YYDKDF (reference sequence). Trimming removed 0 bases from V and 7 bases from J, with 12 bases in between. The CDR3 totals 15 residues.